A selection of T cell receptor beta chains follows, all from one sample in a study of early T cells in non-severe SARS-CoV-2 infection. A single record per CDR3 protein comes from TCRdb applying MiXCR to the 5' RACE reads. The data show approximately 81,000 distinct CDR3 sequences, around 15% seen once. The sample taken for sequencing was whole blood. The receptors shown here come from an adult who was a healthcare worker with PCR-confirmed SARS-CoV-2 infection or an uninfected control (not recorded which). Each CDR3 is given with its conserved first and last residue. A D gene is named only where the DNA matches it firmly. Only part of the rows carry a size: once, few, many, or a class if the clone is expanded.

CDR3,DNA,length,J,D,V,size
CASAQGNEQFF,TGTGCTAGTGCCCAGGGAAATGAGCAGTTCTTC,11,TRBJ2-1,NA,TRBV12-5,many
CASSQVQGSKETQYF,TGTGCCAGCAGCCAAGTTCAGGGCTCGAAGGAGACCCAGTACTTC,15,TRBJ2-5,NA,TRBV3-1,few
CSKTSGPQETQYF,TGCAGTAAAACAAGCGGGCCTCAAGAGACCCAGTACTTC,13,TRBJ2-5,NA,TRBV20-1,NA
CASSFATSTGANVLTF,TGTGCCAGTAGTTTTGCCACGTCTACTGGGGCCAACGTCCTGACTTTC,16,TRBJ2-6,NA,TRBV19,few
CASSLRQGAHEQYF,TGTGCCAGCAGCTTACGACAGGGGGCCCACGAGCAGTACTTC,14,TRBJ2-7,TRBD1,TRBV3-1,few
CASTSRDGQNSAYEQYF,TGTGCCAGCACATCCCGGGACGGTCAAAATTCGGCCTACGAGCAGTACTTC,17,TRBJ2-7,NA,TRBV5-4,few
CASSEAGTGYYEQYF,TGCGCCAGCAGTGAAGCCGGGACAGGGTACTACGAGCAGTACTTC,15,TRBJ2-7,TRBD1,TRBV10-1,many
CASSAGQGNTEAFF,TGTGCCAGCTCAGCGGGACAGGGGAACACTGAAGCTTTCTTT,14,TRBJ1-1,TRBD1,TRBV18,few
CASSQVFKAGDQPQHF,TGCGCCAGCAGCCAAGTTTTCAAGGCAGGTGATCAGCCCCAGCATTTT,16,TRBJ1-5,NA,TRBV4-1,NA
CSAPGGMNTEAFF,TGCAGTGCTCCCGGGGGGATGAACACTGAAGCTTTCTTT,13,TRBJ1-1,NA,TRBV20-1,few
CASSLVKGYEQFF,TGTGCCAGCAGCTTAGTCAAGGGTTATGAGCAGTTCTTC,13,TRBJ2-1,NA,TRBV7-2,few
CASSKRDDSGANVLTF,TGTGCCAGCAGCAAGCGGGATGACTCTGGGGCCAACGTCCTGACTTTC,16,TRBJ2-6,TRBD2,TRBV11-1,NA
CASSLATSGSFTQYF,TGTGCCAGCAGCTTAGCGACTAGCGGGAGTTTTACGCAGTATTTT,15,TRBJ2-3,TRBD2,TRBV7-9,many
CASSLDRGEKLFF,TGTGCCAGCAGCTTAGACAGGGGGGAAAAACTGTTTTTT,13,TRBJ1-4,TRBD1,TRBV7-3,few
CASSPRRGNEQFF,TGTGCCAGCTCACCAAGGAGGGGCAATGAGCAGTTCTTC,13,TRBJ2-1,NA,TRBV18,few
CASSLTDTNTEAFF,TGTGCCAGCAGTTTAACGGACACGAACACTGAAGCTTTCTTT,14,TRBJ1-1,NA,TRBV12-3/TRBV12-4,many
CASSEEDSGSYEQYF,TGTGCCAGCAGTGAAGAAGATAGCGGCTCCTACGAGCAGTACTTC,15,TRBJ2-7,NA,TRBV6-1,many
CASSLRRDGELFF,TGTGCCAGCAGCCTCCGTAGGGACGGGGAGCTGTTTTTT,13,TRBJ2-2,NA,TRBV7-3,many
CASSSTVGTLSYEQYF,TGTGCCAGCAGCTCCACGGTAGGGACTCTCTCTTACGAGCAGTACTTC,16,TRBJ2-7,NA,TRBV5-5,few
CASSYPGLAIDTQYF,TGTGCCAGCAGTTACCCGGGACTAGCGATAGATACGCAGTATTTT,15,TRBJ2-3,TRBD2,TRBV6-2/TRBV6-3,NA
CASSHDRLPRNNEQFF,TGTGCCAGCAGCCACGATAGACTACCTCGTAACAATGAGCAGTTCTTC,16,TRBJ2-1,NA,TRBV3-1,NA
CSASPATGNNSPLHF,TGCAGTGCATCCCCCGCCACGGGGAATAATTCACCCCTCCACTTT,15,TRBJ1-6,NA,TRBV20-1,few
CASRLGQGPVWEQYF,TGTGCCAGCAGACTGGGACAGGGGCCAGTTTGGGAGCAGTACTTC,15,TRBJ2-7,TRBD1,TRBV12-3/TRBV12-4,NA
CASSLGTANYGYTF,TGTGCCAGCAGCTTGGGGACAGCTAACTATGGCTACACCTTC,14,TRBJ1-2,NA,TRBV5-5,many
CASSDSSGRGANEQFF,TGTGCCAGCAGTGACTCTAGCGGGAGGGGCGCCAATGAGCAGTTCTTC,16,TRBJ2-1,TRBD2,TRBV6-4,many
CSVLIGAGQPQHF,TGCAGCGTTTTAATCGGGGCGGGTCAGCCCCAGCATTTT,13,TRBJ1-5,NA,TRBV29-1,once
CASSQVHLPVILAPFSYEQYF,TGTGCCAGCAGCCAAGTCCATTTACCCGTGATACTAGCGCCTTTCTCCTACGAGCAGTACTTC,21,TRBJ2-7,TRBD2,TRBV4-2,many
CASGRGTRAYEQFF,TGTGCCAGCGGCCGAGGGACTAGAGCTTATGAGCAGTTCTTC,14,TRBJ2-1,TRBD2,TRBV27,few
CASSTGQGARNTEAFF,TGCGCCAGCAGTACAGGACAGGGGGCGAGAAACACTGAAGCTTTCTTT,16,TRBJ1-1,TRBD1,TRBV5-1,NA
CSVGLAGRETQYF,TGCAGCGTGGGACTAGCGGGAAGAGAGACCCAGTACTTC,13,TRBJ2-5,TRBD2,TRBV29-1,few
CASSGKETGNPANQPQHF,TGTGCCAGCAGTGGTAAGGAGACAGGCAATCCCGCCAATCAGCCCCAGCATTTT,18,TRBJ1-5,NA,TRBV6-4,NA
CAYGAPWTDTQYF,TGTGCGTATGGGGCTCCGTGGACAGATACGCAGTATTTT,13,TRBJ2-3,NA,TRBV7-3,NA
CASTQGGLDTEAFF,TGTGCCAGCACCCAAGGCGGGTTGGACACTGAAGCTTTCTTT,14,TRBJ1-1,NA,TRBV12-3/TRBV12-4,NA
CASSAATSSYNEQFF,TGCGCCAGCAGTGCCGCCACCAGCTCCTACAATGAGCAGTTCTTC,15,TRBJ2-1,NA,TRBV10-1,few
CASSNTGGAVETQYF,TGTGCCAGCAGCAATACAGGGGGCGCGGTGGAGACCCAGTACTTC,15,TRBJ2-5,TRBD1,TRBV7-9,once
CASSRDRGYNEQFF,TGCGCCAGCAGCCGGGACAGGGGATACAATGAGCAGTTCTTC,14,TRBJ2-1,TRBD1,TRBV4-1,many
CATSTGLAGENEQYF,TGCGCCACCTCTACGGGACTAGCGGGAGAAAACGAGCAGTACTTC,15,TRBJ2-7,TRBD2,TRBV10-1,many
CASGTGYEQYF,TGTGCCAGCGGGACAGGTTACGAGCAGTACTTC,11,TRBJ2-7,TRBD1,TRBV28,NA
CASKDLNQETQYF,TGTGCCAGCAAAGACCTCAACCAAGAGACCCAGTACTTC,13,TRBJ2-5,NA,TRBV6-1,many
CASSARDQGGEQFF,TGTGCCAGCAGTGCCCGGGATCAGGGGGGGGAGCAGTTCTTC,14,TRBJ2-1,NA,TRBV2,NA
CASKWAGKDTNEKLFF,TGTGCCAGCAAATGGGCAGGGAAAGATACTAATGAAAAACTGTTTTTT,16,TRBJ1-4,NA,TRBV6-2/TRBV6-3,many
CASGFTGTENTEAFF,TGTGCTAGTGGTTTCACCGGGACAGAGAACACTGAAGCTTTCTTT,15,TRBJ1-1,TRBD1,TRBV12-5,NA
CASSRVPKGARDEKLFF,TGTGCCAGCAGCAGGGTCCCAAAAGGGGCGAGGGATGAAAAACTGTTTTTT,17,TRBJ1-4,NA,TRBV7-8,few
CASSSGTSTDTQYF,TGTGCCAGCAGCTCAGGGACAAGCACAGATACGCAGTATTTT,14,TRBJ2-3,NA,TRBV13,many
CASSPRPREGEQFF,TGTGCCAGCAGCCCCCGTCCCCGGGAGGGTGAGCAGTTCTTC,14,TRBJ2-1,TRBD2,TRBV11-2,many